This T cell receptor beta chain was profiled in a study of blood T cell repertoires in COVID-19. The protocol was immunoSEQ multiplex PCR, while the TCRdb copy is restricted to in-frame clones and leaves out a portion. In the table there are around 120,000 clones, about 80% of which are singletons. The CDR3 extends over 13 amino acids. The V gene's germline CDR1 is SEHNR and CDR2 FQNEAQ (reference sequence). After removal of 5 bases from V and 2 bases from J, the junction contained 3 bases not matched to a gene. The TCR originated in a man aged 70 or older with acute or convalescent COVID-19. Sample: peripheral blood. The rearrangement links TRBV7-9 to TRBJ2-7; 7 bases match TRBD1. Written as DNA, the CDR3 is TGTGCCAGCAGCCCGGGACAGACCTACGAGCAGTACTTC. Protein: CASSPGQTYEQYF.